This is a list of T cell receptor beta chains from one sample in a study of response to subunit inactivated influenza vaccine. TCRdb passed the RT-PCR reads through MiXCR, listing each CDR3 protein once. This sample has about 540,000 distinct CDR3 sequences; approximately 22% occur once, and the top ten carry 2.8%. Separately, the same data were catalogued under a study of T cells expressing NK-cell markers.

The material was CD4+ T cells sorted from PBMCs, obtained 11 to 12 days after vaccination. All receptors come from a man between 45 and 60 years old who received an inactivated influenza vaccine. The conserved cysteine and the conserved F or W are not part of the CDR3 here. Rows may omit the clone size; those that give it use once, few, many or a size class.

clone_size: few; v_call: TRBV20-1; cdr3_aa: SAPGTVGNQPQH
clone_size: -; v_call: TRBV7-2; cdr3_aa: ASSLARGGYGYT
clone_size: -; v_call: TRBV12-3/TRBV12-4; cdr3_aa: ASINTGRRAF
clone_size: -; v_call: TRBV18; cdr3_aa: ASSPPNSPLH
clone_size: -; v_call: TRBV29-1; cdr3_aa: SVGRGPNEQY
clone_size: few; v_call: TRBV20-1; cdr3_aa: SATGTLYGYT
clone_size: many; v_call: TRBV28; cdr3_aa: ASSLSGGNGEQY
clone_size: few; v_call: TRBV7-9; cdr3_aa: ASSEASATSEQF
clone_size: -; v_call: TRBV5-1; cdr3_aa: ASSLAGGGESEKLF
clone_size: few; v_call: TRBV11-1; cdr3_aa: ASARTNEKLF
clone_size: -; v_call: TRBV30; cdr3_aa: AWNRENSPLH
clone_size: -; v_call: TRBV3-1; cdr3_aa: ASSQVGGLSYEQY
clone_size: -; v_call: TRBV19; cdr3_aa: ASSIGGTVHNEQF
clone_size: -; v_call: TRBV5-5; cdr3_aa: ASRATGGSYNSPLH
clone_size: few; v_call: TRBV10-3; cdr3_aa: AISGNSGVNNEQF
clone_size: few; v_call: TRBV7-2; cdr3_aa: ASSLVGGFTNTEAF
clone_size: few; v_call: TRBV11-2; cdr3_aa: ASSLDWTGARNEQF
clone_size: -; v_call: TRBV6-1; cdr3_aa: ASIRTPSYEQY
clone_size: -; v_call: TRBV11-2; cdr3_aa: ASSPRVQRSYEQY
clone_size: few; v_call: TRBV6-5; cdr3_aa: ASSYSDKREQY
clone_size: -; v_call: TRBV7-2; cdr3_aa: ASSLARGSQWY
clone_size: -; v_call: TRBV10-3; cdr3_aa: AISEQGAGTDTQY
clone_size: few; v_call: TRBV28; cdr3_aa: ASSLGVAEAF
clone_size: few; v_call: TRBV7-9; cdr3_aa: ASQLDNEQF
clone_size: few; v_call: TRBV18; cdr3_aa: ASSPWREWNTEAF
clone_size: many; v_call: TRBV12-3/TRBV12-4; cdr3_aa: ASSFGAYEQY
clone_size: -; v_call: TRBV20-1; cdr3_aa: SAHEHGRGKS
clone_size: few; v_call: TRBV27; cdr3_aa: ASSPDRVSYEQY
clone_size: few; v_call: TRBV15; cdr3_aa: ATSFARGATGELF
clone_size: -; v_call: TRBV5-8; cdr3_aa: ASSLRGTRDVN
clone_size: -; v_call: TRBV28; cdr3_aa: ASSFLLGAGGADTQY
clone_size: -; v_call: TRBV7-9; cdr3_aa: ASSRVEGRGLEKLF
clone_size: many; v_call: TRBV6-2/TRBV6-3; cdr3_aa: AKSLGWTYEQY
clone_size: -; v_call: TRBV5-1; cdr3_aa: ASSLQPRENTGELF
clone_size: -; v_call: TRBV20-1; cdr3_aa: SATAGGLGNQPQH
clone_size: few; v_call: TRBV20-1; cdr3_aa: SASHRGLGEQY
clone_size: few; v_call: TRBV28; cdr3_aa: ASSLRWAGGIYEQY
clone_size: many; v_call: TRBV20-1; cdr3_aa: SSHSGSNQPQH
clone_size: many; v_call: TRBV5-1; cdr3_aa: ASSLDRVEHGEAF
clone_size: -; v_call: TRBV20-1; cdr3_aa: SARDFGTSGAEETQY
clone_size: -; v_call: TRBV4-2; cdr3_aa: ASSQQGIETQY
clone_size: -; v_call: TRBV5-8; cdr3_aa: ASSWKQSYEQY
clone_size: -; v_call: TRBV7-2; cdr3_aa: ASSLEAGEQY
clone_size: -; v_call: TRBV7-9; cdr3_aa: ASSLEDRVGEKLF
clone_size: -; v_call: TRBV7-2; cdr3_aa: ASSLGGAGEIYEQY
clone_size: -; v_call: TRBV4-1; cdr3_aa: ASSQITGEKSPLH
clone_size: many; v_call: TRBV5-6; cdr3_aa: ASSQGPGETQY
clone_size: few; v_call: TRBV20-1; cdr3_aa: SAPGTSGRNTDTQY
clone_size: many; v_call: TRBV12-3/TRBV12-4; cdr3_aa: ASSVRGYQPQH
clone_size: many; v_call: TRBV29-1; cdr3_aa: SVTGADGYT
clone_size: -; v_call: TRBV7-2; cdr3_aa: ASSLDSLGEQF
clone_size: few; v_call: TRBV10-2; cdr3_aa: ASSEMGQGEGFEAF